Below, 17 T cell receptor beta chains from the same sample are listed, as sequenced in a study of OX40 agonist ivuxolimab in advanced cancers. Data came from immunoSEQ multiplex PCR; TCRdb stores just in-frame clones and leaves some out. The table shows about 140,000 clones, with under 95% occurring only once. Specimen: CD4+ or CD8+ T cells sorted from blood, collected in a trial of the OX40 agonist ivuxolimab. Receptors were obtained from an adult with an advanced solid tumor such as melanoma, head and neck, liver or kidney cancer.

The genes are TRBV11-1 and TRBJ2-1, with 7 bases matching TRBD2. This CDR3 comprises 17 residues. Germline V gene data show CDR1 as SGHAT and CDR2 as FQDESV (reference sequence). Losses at the gene ends were 4 bases for V and 1 base for J; bases not matched to a gene: 10. The CDR3 reads CASSSVRSGISYNEQFF. Written as DNA, the CDR3 is TGTGCCAGCAGCTCTGTGAGGAGCGGGATATCCTACAATGAGCAGTTCTTC.

This chain connects TRBV5-1 to TRBJ2-1, with 8 bases identical to TRBD2. This CDR3 is 14 amino acids long. V gave up 0 bases and J gave up 14 bases; unmatched junction bases: 10. Germline V CDR1 and CDR2: SGHRS, YFSETQ. CDR3 region: CASSLEAVLAGKFF. The DNA for the CDR3 is TGCGCCAGCAGCTTGGAGGCCGTTTTAGCGGGAAAGTTCTTC.

The chain has TRBV27 and TRBJ2-3; the D gene is possibly TRBD2 (5 bases). The CDR3 runs 11 residues. V dropped 11 bases and J dropped 9 bases, with 15 bases sitting between them. Germline CDR1 reads MNHEY; CDR2 reads SMNVEV (reference sequence). The CDR3 bases are TGTGCCTCGACGGGGAGCGGAACGCAGTATTTT. Its translation: CASTGSGTQYF.

The chain has TRBV9 and TRBJ2-7, with 12 bases identical to TRBD2. The J segment lost 4 bases and the V segment lost 0 bases, leaving 2 bases of the junction unmatched. Germline V gene sequence: CDR1 SGDLS, CDR2 YYNGEE. The CDR3 spans 15 residues. The CDR3 spells CASSVDGLAGYEQYF. The CDR3 nucleotides read TGTGCCAGCAGCGTAGACGGACTAGCGGGATACGAGCAGTACTTC.

The V and J genes are TRBV5-1 and TRBJ1-1; weak D call: TRBD1 (6 bases). The CDR3 spans 14 residues. Trimming pared 0 bases from V and 2 bases from J, leaving 8 bases between. Germline CDR1 SGHRS, CDR2 YFSETQ. The CDR3 spells CASSLEGQNTEAFF. CDR3 nucleotides: TGCGCCAGCAGCTTGGAGGGACAAAACACTGAAGCTTTCTTT.

The rearrangement links TRBV6-5 to TRBJ2-7; D possibly corresponds to TRBD1 (5 bases). The germline gives CDR1 MNHEY, CDR2 SVGAGI. V gave up 7 bases and J gave up 5 bases, with 18 bases separating them. There are 14 residues in the CDR3. The chain's CDR3 is CASIGPGSKDEQYF. In DNA, the CDR3 is TGTGCCAGCATCGGCCCAGGGTCTAAGGACGAGCAGTACTTC.

This rearrangement joins TRBV4-1 to TRBJ2-7; 7 bases map to TRBD1. The germline CDR1 and CDR2 sequences are MGHRA and YSYEKL. This CDR3 region has 15 residues. The J segment lost 3 bases and the V segment lost 2 bases, leaving 7 bases of the junction unmatched. CDR3 loop: CASSQTSGQHYEQYF. The CDR3 DNA follows: TGCGCCAGCAGCCAAACCTCGGGACAGCACTACGAGCAGTACTTC.

This sequence joins TRBV6-5 and TRBJ1-1; D possibly corresponds to TRBD1 (5 bases). The CDR3 length is 14 residues. Trimming removed 6 bases at V and 3 bases at J, with 14 bases between. CDR1 is MNHEY, CDR2 SVGAGI, per germline. This CDR3 is CASRQARSDTEAFF. The CDR3 nucleotides are TGTGCCAGCAGACAGGCCAGGTCGGACACTGAAGCTTTCTTT.

The chain uses TRBV27 and TRBJ2-3, with no clear D. Germline lookup yields CDR1 MNHEY and CDR2 SMNVEV (reference sequence). This CDR3 contains 14 residues. Trimming left V 3 bases short and J 2 bases short, with 9 bases between. CDR3 bases: TGTGCCAGCAGTTTTTCATTAAACACAGATACGCAGTATTTT. Translation: CASSFSLNTDTQYF.

The chain links TRBV5-1 to TRBJ1-2; a possible D gene is TRBD1 (5 bases). Germline V gene data show CDR1 as SGHRS and CDR2 as YFSETQ. V was cut by 4 bases and J by 1 base, with 8 bases left in between. The CDR3 is 13 residues long. CDR3: CASSDSNNYGYTF. In DNA, the CDR3 is TGCGCCAGCAGCGACAGCAATAACTATGGCTACACCTTC.

The genes are TRBV5-6 and TRBJ1-6; no clear D gene. Deletions cut 0 bases from V and 0 bases from J, with 7 bases between. Germline CDR1 SGHDT, CDR2 YYEEEE. This CDR3 spans 16 amino acids. The CDR3 loop reads CASSLGGISYNSPLHF. CDR3 nucleotide sequence: TGTGCCAGCAGCTTGGGCGGAATCTCCTATAATTCACCCCTCCACTTT.

This chain connects TRBV19 to TRBJ1-2; D gene ambiguous. The CDR3 spans 13 residues. Per germline, CDR1 LNHDA and CDR2 SQIVND (reference sequence). V lost 7 bases and J 4 bases, leaving 13 bases between the germline ends. Here the CDR3 DNA reads TGTGCCAGTACCCGCGCGGGGTTCTATGGCTACACCTTC. Its translation is CASTRAGFYGYTF. The variable domain in full, completed from reference TRBV19 and TRBJ1-2, reads DGGITQSPKYLFRKEGQNVTLSCEQNLNHDAMYWYRQDPGQGLRLIYYSQIVNDFQKGDIAEGYSVSREKKESFPLTVTSAQKNPTAFYLCASTRAGFYGYTFGSGTRLTVV.

This sequence joins TRBV5-4 and TRBJ2-7; D is undetermined. The V gene lost 4 bases and the J gene lost 3 bases, with 14 bases spanning the gap. The CDR3 runs 14 residues. Germline V gives CDR1 SGHNT, CDR2 YYREEE (reference sequence). Here the CDR3 DNA reads TGTGCCAGCAGCCCCGGGCAGCCTATCTACGAGCAGTACTTC. Its translation: CASSPGQPIYEQYF.

This chain uses TRBV5-1 with TRBJ2-3; 7 bases agree with TRBD2. V lost 3 bases and J lost 2; bases outside the gene matches: 3. The CDR3 covers 14 residues. Germline lookup yields CDR1 SGHRS and CDR2 YFSETQ. As DNA, the CDR3 is TGCGCCAGCAGCTCGGGGGGAGCCACAGATACGCAGTATTTT. It encodes CASSSGGATDTQYF.

This chain connects TRBV7-2 to TRBJ2-5; D gene ambiguous. Germline V gene lookup returns CDR1 SGHTA and CDR2 FQGNSA. The CDR3 loop spans 13 amino acids. Trimming took off 2 bases at V and 11 bases at J, with 15 bases between the two ends. The CDR3: CASSLQSEFEQYF. CDR3 in DNA: TGTGCCAGCAGCTTACAGTCGGAGTTTGAGCAGTACTTC.

This chain connects TRBV19 to TRBJ1-3; no reliable D call. CDR1 and CDR2 (germline): LNHDA, SQIVND (reference sequence). The ends were cut back, 7 bases at V and 8 bases at J, with 18 bases in the middle. There are 14 residues in the CDR3. The CDR3: CASTLGAIRDTIYF. The CDR3 coding sequence is TGTGCCAGTACACTTGGAGCGATTCGGGACACCATATATTTT.

The chain employs TRBV2 and TRBJ2-5, with TRBD2 matching over 10 bases. This CDR3 has 14 amino acids. The V gene's germline CDR1 is SNHLY and CDR2 FYNNEI. V shed 4 bases and J 4 bases; nucleotides not matched to a gene: 3. The CDR3 nucleotides read TGTGCCAGCAGTGTGCTAGCGGGAGTAGAGACCCAGTACTTC. Protein product: CASSVLAGVETQYF.